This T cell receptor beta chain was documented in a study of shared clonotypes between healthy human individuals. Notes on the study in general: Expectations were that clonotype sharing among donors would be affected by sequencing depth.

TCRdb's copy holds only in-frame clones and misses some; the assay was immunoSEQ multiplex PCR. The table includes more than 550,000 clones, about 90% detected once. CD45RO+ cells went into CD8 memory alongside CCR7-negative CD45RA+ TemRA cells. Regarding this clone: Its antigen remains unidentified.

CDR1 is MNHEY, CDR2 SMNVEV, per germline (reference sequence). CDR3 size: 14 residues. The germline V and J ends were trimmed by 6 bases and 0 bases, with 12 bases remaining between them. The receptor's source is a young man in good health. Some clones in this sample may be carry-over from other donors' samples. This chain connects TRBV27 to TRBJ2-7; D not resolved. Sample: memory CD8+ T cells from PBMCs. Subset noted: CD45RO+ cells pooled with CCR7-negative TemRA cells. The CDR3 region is CASSSYWGSYEQYF. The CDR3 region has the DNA TGTGCCAGCAGCTCCTACTGGGGCTCCTACGAGCAGTACTTC.